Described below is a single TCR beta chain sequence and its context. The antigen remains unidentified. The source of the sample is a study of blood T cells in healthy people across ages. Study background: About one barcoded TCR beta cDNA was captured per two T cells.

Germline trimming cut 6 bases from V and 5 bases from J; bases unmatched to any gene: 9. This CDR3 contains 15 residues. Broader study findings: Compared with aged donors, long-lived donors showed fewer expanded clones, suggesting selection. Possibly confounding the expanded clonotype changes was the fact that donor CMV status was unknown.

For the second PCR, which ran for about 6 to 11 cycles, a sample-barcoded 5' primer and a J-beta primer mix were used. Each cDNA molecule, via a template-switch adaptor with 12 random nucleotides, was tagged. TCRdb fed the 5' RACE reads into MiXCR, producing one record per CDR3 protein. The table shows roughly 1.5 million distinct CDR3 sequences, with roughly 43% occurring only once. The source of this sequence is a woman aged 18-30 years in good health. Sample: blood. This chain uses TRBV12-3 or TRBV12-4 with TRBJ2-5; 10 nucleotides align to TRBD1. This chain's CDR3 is CASRATGGHYETQYF. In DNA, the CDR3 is TGTGCCAGCAGAGCGACAGGGGGCCATTACGAGACCCAGTACTTC.